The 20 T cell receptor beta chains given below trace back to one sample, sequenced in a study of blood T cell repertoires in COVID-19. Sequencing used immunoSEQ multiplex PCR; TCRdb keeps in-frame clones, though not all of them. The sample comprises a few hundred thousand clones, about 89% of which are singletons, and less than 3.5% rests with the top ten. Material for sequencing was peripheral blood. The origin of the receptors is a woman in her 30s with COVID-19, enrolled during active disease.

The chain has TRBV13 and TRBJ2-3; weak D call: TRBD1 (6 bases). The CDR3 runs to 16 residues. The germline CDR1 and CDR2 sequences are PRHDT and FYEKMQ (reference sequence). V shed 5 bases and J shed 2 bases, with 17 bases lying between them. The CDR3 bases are TGTGCCAGCAGCACCCGGGACACCGGGTTCACAGATACGCAGTATTTT. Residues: CASSTRDTGFTDTQYF.

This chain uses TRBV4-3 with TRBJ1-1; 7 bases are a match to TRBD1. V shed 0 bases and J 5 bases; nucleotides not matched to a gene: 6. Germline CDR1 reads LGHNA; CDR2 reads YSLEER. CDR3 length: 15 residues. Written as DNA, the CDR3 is TGCGCCAGCAGCCAAGATTCGCCAGGGGGGACTGAAGCTTTCTTT. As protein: CASSQDSPGGTEAFF.

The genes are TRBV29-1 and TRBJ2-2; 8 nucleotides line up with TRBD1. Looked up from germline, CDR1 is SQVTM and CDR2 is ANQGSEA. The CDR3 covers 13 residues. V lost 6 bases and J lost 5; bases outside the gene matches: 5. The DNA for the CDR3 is TGCAGCGTCGACAGGGGAGGAACCGGGGAGCTGTTTTTT. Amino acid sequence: CSVDRGGTGELFF.

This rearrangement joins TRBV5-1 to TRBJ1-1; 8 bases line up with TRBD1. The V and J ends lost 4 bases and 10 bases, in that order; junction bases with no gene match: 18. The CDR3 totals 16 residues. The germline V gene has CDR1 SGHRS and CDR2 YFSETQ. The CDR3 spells CASSLDPGQDVRGAFF. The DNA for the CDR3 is TGCGCCAGCAGCCTCGACCCGGGACAGGATGTGCGGGGAGCTTTCTTT.

In DNA, the CDR3 is TGTGCCAGCAGCTTTAGTGGAGGGAGCCTAGATACGCAGTATTTT. Its protein is CASSFSGGSLDTQYF. The genes are TRBV7-2 and TRBJ2-3; D is possibly TRBD2 (6 bases). Germline assignment: CDR1 SGHTA and CDR2 FQGNSA. This CDR3 spans 15 amino acids. V was clipped by 3 bases and J by 5 bases, with 15 bases between them. The entire variable domain, with the rest obtained from reference TRBV7-2 and TRBJ2-3, is as follows: GAGVSQSPSNKVTEKGKDVELRCDPISGHTALYWYRQSLGQGLEFLIYFQGNSAPDKSGLPSDRFSAERTGGSVSTLTIQRTQQEDSAVYLCASSFSGGSLDTQYFGPGTRLTVL.

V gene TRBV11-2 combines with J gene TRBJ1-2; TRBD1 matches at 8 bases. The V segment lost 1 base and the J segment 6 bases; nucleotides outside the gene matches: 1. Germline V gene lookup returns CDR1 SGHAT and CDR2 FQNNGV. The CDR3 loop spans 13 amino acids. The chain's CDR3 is CASSLAGGNGYTF. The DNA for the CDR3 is TGTGCCAGCAGCTTAGCAGGGGGCAATGGCTACACCTTC.

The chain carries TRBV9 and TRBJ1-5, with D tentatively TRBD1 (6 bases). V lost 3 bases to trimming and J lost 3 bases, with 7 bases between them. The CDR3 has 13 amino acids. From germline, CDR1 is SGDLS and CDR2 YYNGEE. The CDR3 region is CASSAGANQPQHF. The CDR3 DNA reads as TGTGCCAGCAGCGCAGGGGCCAATCAGCCCCAGCATTTT.

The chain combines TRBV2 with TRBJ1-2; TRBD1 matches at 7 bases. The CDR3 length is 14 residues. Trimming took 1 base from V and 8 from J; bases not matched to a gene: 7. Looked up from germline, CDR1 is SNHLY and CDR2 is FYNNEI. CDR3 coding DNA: TGTGCCAGCAGTGAAGGACAGGGCCCCCGGGGCTACACCTTC. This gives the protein CASSEGQGPRGYTF.

The CDR3 coding sequence is TGTGCCAGCAGGGGGGACAGGGCGAGCACCGGGGAGCTGTTTTTT. Amino acid sequence: CASRGDRASTGELFF. The chain uses TRBV2 and TRBJ2-2; the match to TRBD1 covers 9 bases. Germline CDR1 reads SNHLY; CDR2 reads FYNNEI. This CDR3 has 15 amino acids. Trimming took 6 bases from V and 4 from J; bases not matched to a gene: 6.

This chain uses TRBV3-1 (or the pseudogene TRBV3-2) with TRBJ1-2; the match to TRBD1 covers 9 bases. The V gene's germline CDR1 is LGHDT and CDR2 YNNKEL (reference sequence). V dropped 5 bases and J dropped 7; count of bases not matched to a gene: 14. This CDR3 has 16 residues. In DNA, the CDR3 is TGTGCCAGCAGCGGGGCCCGGGACAGGGTAAAGTCTGGCTACACCTTC. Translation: CASSGARDRVKSGYTF.

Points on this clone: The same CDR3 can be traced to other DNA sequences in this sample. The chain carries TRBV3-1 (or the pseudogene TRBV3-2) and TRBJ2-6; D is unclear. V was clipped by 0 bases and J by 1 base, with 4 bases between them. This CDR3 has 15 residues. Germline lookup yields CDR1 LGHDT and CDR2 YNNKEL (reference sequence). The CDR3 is CASSQDSSGANVLTF. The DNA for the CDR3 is TGTGCCAGCAGCCAAGACAGTTCTGGGGCCAACGTCCTGACTTTC.

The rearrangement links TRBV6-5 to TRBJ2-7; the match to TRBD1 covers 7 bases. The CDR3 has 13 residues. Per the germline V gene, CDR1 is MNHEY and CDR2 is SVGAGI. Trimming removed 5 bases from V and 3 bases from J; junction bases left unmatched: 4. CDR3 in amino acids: CASSQTGIYEQYF. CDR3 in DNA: TGTGCCAGCAGTCAGACAGGGATCTACGAGCAGTACTTC.

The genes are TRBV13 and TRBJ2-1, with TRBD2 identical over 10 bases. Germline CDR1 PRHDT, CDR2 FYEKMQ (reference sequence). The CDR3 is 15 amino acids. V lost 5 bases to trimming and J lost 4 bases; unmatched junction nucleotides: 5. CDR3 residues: CASSISGGAYNEQFF. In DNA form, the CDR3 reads TGTGCCAGCAGCATAAGCGGGGGGGCATACAATGAGCAGTTCTTC.

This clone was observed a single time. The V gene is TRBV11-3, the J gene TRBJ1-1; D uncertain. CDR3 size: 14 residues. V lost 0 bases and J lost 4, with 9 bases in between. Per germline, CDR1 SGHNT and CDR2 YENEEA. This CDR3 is CASSLDRGSTEAFF. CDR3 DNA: TGTGCCAGCAGCTTAGATCGAGGGAGCACTGAAGCTTTCTTT. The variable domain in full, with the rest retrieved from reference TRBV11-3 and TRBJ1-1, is EAGVVQSPRYKIIEKKQPVAFWCNPISGHNTLYWYLQNLGQGPELLIRYENEEAVDDSQLPKDRFSAERLKGVDSTLKIQPAELGDSAVYLCASSLDRGSTEAFFGQGTRLTVV.

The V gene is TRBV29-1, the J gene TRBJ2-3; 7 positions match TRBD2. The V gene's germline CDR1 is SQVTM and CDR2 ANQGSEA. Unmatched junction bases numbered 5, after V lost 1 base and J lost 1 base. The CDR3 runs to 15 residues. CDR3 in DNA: TGCAGCGTTGAAGGGGGGGAGGGTCGCACAGATACGCAGTATTTT. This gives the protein CSVEGGEGRTDTQYF.

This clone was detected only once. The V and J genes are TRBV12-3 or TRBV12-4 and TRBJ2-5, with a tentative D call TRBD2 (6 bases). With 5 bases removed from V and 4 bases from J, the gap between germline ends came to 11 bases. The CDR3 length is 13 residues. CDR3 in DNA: TGTGCCAGCAGTCCGGGAGTCGGAGAGACCCAGTACTTC. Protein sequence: CASSPGVGETQYF.

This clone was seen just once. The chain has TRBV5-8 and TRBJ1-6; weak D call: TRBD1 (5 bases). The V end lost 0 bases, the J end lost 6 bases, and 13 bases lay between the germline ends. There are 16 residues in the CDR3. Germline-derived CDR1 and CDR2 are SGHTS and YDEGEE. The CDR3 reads CASSLVAGTGNSPLHF. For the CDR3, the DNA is TGTGCCAGCAGCTTGGTGGCGGGGACCGGTAATTCACCCCTCCACTTT.

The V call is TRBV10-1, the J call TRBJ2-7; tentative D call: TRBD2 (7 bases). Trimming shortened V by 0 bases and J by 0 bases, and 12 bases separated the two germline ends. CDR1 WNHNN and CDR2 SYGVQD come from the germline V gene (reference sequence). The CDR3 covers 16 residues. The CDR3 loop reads CASSESAGAFSYEQYF. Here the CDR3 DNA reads TGCGCCAGCAGTGAGTCGGCGGGGGCCTTCTCCTACGAGCAGTACTTC.

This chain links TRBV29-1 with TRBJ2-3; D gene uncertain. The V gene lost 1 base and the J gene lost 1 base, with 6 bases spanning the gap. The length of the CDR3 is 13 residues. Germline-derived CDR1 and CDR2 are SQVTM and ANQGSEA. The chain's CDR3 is CSVEVSGTDTQYF. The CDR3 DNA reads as TGCAGCGTTGAAGTGTCAGGCACAGATACGCAGTATTTT.

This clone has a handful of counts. The CDR3 sequence: CATKVSGALNTEAFF. CDR3 bases: TGTGCCACGAAGGTTTCGGGAGCGTTGAACACTGAAGCTTTCTTT. This rearrangement joins TRBV19 to TRBJ1-1, with D unresolved. The germline V and J ends were trimmed by 10 bases and 0 bases, with 18 bases remaining between them. Germline-derived CDR1 and CDR2 are LNHDA and SQIVND (reference sequence). This CDR3 contains 15 residues.